These 2 T cell receptor beta chains were all obtained from the same sample, sequenced in a study of T cells in Graves' hyperthyroidism and ophthalmopathy. Amplification yielded TCR beta CDR3 regions, with RNA transcripts as the source. First-round RT-PCR of the TCR CDR3 relied on the HTBI primer set. TCRdb redid the calling of the multiplex PCR reads with MiXCR, one entry per CDR3 protein. Of about 350,000 distinct CDR3 sequences listed, 15% are singletons. Sequencing used blood. The receptors stem from a woman aged 60-75 years with Graves' ophthalmopathy.

This clonotype appeared many times. V usage is TRBV20-1 and J usage is TRBJ2-1, with 14 nucleotides matching TRBD2. CDR1 DFQATT and CDR2 SNEGSKA come from the germline V gene (reference sequence). The CDR3 extends over 17 amino acids. J lost 0 bases, V lost 2 bases, and 3 bases had no gene match. The CDR3 DNA reads TGCAGTGCTAGATCCGGGACTAGCGGGAGCTCCTACAATGAGCAGTTCTTC. Amino acids: CSARSGTSGSSYNEQFF.

This chain links TRBV10-2 with TRBJ2-2; D remains unclear. The CDR3 spans 14 residues. Trimming pared 0 bases from V and 6 bases from J, leaving 8 bases between. The germline gives CDR1 WSHSY, CDR2 SAAADI. The CDR3 DNA follows: TGCGCCAGCAGTGAGTCGATCAGTGCCGGGGAGCTGTTTTTT. Amino acids: CASSESISAGELFF.